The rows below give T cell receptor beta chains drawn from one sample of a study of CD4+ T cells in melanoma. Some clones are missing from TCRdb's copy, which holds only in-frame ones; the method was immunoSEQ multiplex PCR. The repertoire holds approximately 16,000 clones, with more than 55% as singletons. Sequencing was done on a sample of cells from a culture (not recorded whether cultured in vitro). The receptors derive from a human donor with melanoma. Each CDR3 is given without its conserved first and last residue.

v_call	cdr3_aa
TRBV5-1	ASSLGSGGAPEQF
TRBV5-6	ASSLVMGGQETQY
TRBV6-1	ASSYFRALSLF
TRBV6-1	ASRENTGELF
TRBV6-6	ASSRQGAGGANVLT
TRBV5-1	ASSFNRALTDTQY
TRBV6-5	ASTQGMDYGYT
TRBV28	ASSLPRGEAF
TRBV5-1	ASSLDPGPSYEQY
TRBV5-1	ASSLGTGGTGELF
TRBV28	ASAGPGYNEQF
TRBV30	AFSLGGTEAF
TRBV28	ASGDRGYGYT
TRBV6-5	ASSTPDTGELF
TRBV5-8	ASSLGQRTSTDTQY
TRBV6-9	ASSYSTGESEAF
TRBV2	ASSVIGGEQY
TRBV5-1	ASSFFSLEETQY
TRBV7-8	ASSFLRQAARSPLH
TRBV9	ASSVASGPGNTIY
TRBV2	ASNAGMNTEAF
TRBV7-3	ASSSGAEQF
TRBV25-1	ASRTDLGGGNYGYT
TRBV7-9	ASSSGQNYGYT
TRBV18	ASSPGEKLF
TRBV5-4	ASSPTTGRLDEQF
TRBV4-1	ASSQGAVPGKVLSGANVLT
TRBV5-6	ASSPGLRTDTQY
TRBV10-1	ASSDPGTGGREQY
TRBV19	ASSYQGGNQPQH
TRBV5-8	ASSPYGTGDEKLF
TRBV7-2	ASSARETQY
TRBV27	ASSSWTSGGDNEQF
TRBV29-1	SVEDWGSEQY
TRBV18	ASSPPSITDTQY
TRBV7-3	ASSPGSGATGELF
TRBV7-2	ASLFRGLKVEQY
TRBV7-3	ASSLTPLDNEQF